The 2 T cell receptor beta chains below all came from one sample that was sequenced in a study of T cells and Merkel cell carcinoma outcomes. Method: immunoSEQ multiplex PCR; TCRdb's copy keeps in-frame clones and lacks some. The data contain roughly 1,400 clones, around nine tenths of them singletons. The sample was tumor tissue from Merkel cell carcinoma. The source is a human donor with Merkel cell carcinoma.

The CDR3 here is CAYSRGWGYEQYF. DNA of the CDR3: TGTGCTTACAGTAGGGGATGGGGCTACGAGCAGTACTTC. The chain recombines TRBV6-1 with TRBJ2-7, with a weak D call TRBD1 (5 bases). The CDR3 contains 13 residues. Germline CDR1 and CDR2: MNHNS and SASEGT.

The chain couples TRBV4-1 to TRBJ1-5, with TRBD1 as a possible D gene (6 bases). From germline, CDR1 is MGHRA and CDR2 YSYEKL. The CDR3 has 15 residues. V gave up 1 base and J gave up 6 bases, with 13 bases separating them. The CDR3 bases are TGCGCCAGCAGCCAAGGTCGGGGGGCAGGTCAGCCCCAGCATTTT. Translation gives CASSQGRGAGQPQHF.